The clone carrying this T cell receptor beta chain was counted between two and nine times. Its target is not known. This sample is part of a study of beta chain features in type 1 diabetes. V lost 1 base, J lost 0 bases, and 7 bases lay in between. The germline gives CDR1 LGHNA, CDR2 YSLEER. CDR3 length: 14 amino acids. Study-wide findings and caveats: Junctions at VDJ sites from type 1 diabetes patients had fewer insertions and more deletions. Shorter TCRB CDR3s, moderately but significantly so, were found in Type 1 diabetes patients in all four CD4+ subsets.

The study reverse transcribed the entire isolated RNA, so it sequenced expressed TCRB transcripts. TCRdb keeps only in-frame clones here, not all; method: immunoSEQ multiplex PCR. The table lists 350,000 to 450,000 clones, roughly 12% of them singletons. The sequencing sample was made of naive CD4+ T cells from blood. The chain recombines TRBV4-3 with TRBJ2-7; D not certain. The source of this sequence is a woman between 18 and 29 years old with type 1 diabetes. CDR3: CASSQGAGSYEQYF. The CDR3 DNA reads TGCGCCAGCAGCCAAGGGGCAGGCTCCTACGAGCAGTACTTC.